Reported below is one TCR beta chain. This record comes from a study of T cell responses to AZD1222 COVID-19 vaccine. The CDR3 runs to 14 residues. V lost 1 base, J lost 4 bases, and 10 bases lay in between. In germline, CDR1 is LGHNA, CDR2 YNFKEQ. The assay was immunoSEQ multiplex PCR, and TCRdb's table has in-frame clones only and misses some. The sample consists of approximately 120,000 clones, around 87% of them appearing once. The chain has TRBV4-2 and TRBJ1-2; D may be TRBD1 (6 bases). The sample consisted of peripheral blood, taken 28 days after the second AZD1222 dose. The source of this sequence is an adult who received the AZD1222 COVID-19 vaccine. The CDR3 loop is CASSQGLTGYGYTF. DNA for the CDR3: TGTGCCAGCAGCCAAGGTCTGACAGGCTATGGCTACACCTTC.